A selection of T cell receptor beta chains follows, all from one sample in a study of T-cell memory formation after mild COVID-19. One entry per CDR3 protein, called by TCRdb with MiXCR from the 5' RACE reads. The sample has around 210,000 distinct CDR3 sequences; around 9.5% are singletons. Sequencing used PBMCs or a T cell subset sorted from them (not recorded which). Source of these receptors: a man between 18 and 29 years old who had mild COVID-19 (a few samples of this study predate the infection). Cell type and time point are not known. Both conserved end residues are part of each CDR3. A D gene is named only where the DNA matches it firmly. A clone size is listed for some rows: how often the clone was seen (once, few, many), or a class if it is expanded.

cdr3_length j_call v_call clone_size d_call cdr3_aa cdr3_nt
14 TRBJ2-4 TRBV27 many NA CASSYGPTPNIQYF TGTGCCAGCAGCTACGGACCGACGCCAAACATTCAGTACTTC
14 TRBJ1-1 TRBV7-2 few NA CASSPPGWGTEAFF TGTGCCAGCAGCCCCCCGGGGTGGGGGACTGAAGCTTTCTTT
15 TRBJ1-2 TRBV4-1 many TRBD1 CASSQVRDSNYGYTF TGCGCCAGCAGCCAAGTTCGGGACAGTAACTATGGCTACACCTTC
14 TRBJ2-5 TRBV5-6 NA NA CASSLVPVQETQYF TGTGCCAGCAGCTTGGTACCGGTCCAAGAGACCCAGTACTTC
14 TRBJ1-1 TRBV29-1 few NA CSVVDRTMNTEAFF TGCAGCGTTGTGGACAGAACGATGAACACTGAAGCTTTCTTT
16 TRBJ1-2 TRBV6-5 NA NA CASRSLRVGVLYGYTF TGTGCCAGCAGGAGTCTCAGGGTGGGGGTCCTCTATGGCTACACCTTC
14 TRBJ1-3 TRBV20-1 NA NA CSALVRASGNTIYF TGCAGTGCTTTAGTCAGGGCTTCAGGAAACACCATATATTTT
13 TRBJ2-2 TRBV2 few TRBD1 CAITDRAPGELFF TGTGCCATCACGGACAGGGCTCCCGGGGAGCTGTTTTTT
16 TRBJ2-3 TRBV19 many NA CASSIEEGAGGDTQYF TGTGCCAGTAGTATAGAGGAGGGGGCTGGAGGAGATACGCAGTATTTT
15 TRBJ2-3 TRBV12-3/TRBV12-4 few NA CASSLETTLTDTQYF TGTGCCAGCAGTTTGGAGACAACCCTCACAGATACGCAGTATTTT
14 TRBJ2-3 TRBV5-1 NA NA CASSLVSPTDTQYF TGCGCCAGCAGCTTGGTCTCCCCCACAGATACGCAGTATTTT
16 TRBJ1-1 TRBV4-1 few NA CASRPFGAGRNTEAFF TGCGCCAGCCGGCCGTTTGGGGCAGGGAGGAACACTGAAGCTTTCTTT
14 TRBJ2-6 TRBV12-3/TRBV12-4 NA NA CASSTGFGANVLTF TGTGCCAGCAGTACAGGGTTTGGGGCCAACGTCCTGACTTTC
16 TRBJ2-3 TRBV7-2 NA TRBD2 CASSSGLAGGTDTQYF TGTGCCAGCAGCTCGGGACTAGCGGGAGGCACAGATACGCAGTATTTT
14 TRBJ2-6 TRBV12-3/TRBV12-4 NA NA CASSPAAGANVLTF TGTGCCAGCAGCCCGGCGGCTGGGGCCAACGTCCTGACTTTC
13 TRBJ1-1 TRBV14 NA NA CASSQDTGTEAFF TGTGCCAGCAGCCAAGACACAGGCACCGAAGCTTTCTTT
13 TRBJ1-1 TRBV5-1 few NA CASIGSGYTEAFF TGCGCCAGCATTGGAAGCGGGTACACTGAAGCTTTCTTT
14 TRBJ2-2 TRBV9 few TRBD1 CASSVTGTTGELFF TGTGCCAGCAGCGTGACAGGGACCACCGGGGAGCTGTTTTTT
13 TRBJ2-7 TRBV7-2 many NA CASSPSELHEQYF TGTGCCAGCAGCCCCTCTGAACTACACGAGCAGTACTTC
15 TRBJ2-2 TRBV20-1 NA TRBD2 CSAQTSGGWTGELFF TGCAGTGCTCAGACTAGCGGGGGATGGACCGGGGAGCTGTTTTTT
15 TRBJ2-6 TRBV7-3 few TRBD1 CASSRDRSGANVLTF TGTGCCAGCAGTCGGGACAGGTCTGGGGCCAACGTCCTGACTTTC
15 TRBJ2-3 TRBV5-6 many TRBD2 CASSSRTSGGDTQYF TGTGCCAGCAGCTCCCGGACTAGCGGGGGAGATACGCAGTATTTT